These T cell receptor beta chains were read from a single sample in a study of regulatory T cells in long-lasting Graves disease. TCRdb ran MiXCR on the multiplex PCR reads and lists one entry per CDR3 protein. Of about 460,000 distinct CDR3 sequences detected, 20% to 25% appear once; the ten largest clones hold about an eighth. The sequencing here drew on peripheral blood mononuclear cells (PBMCs), taken when the disease was refractory, from a patient treated with antithyroid drugs. The origin of the receptors is a female donor with Graves disease. The CDR3 runs from the conserved cysteine through the conserved F or W. The order of the fields is V gene, CDR3 length, D gene, clone size, J gene, CDR3 DNA, CDR3 protein. D genes are given only for firm matches. The size of a clone is reported for some rows only, either as once, few or many, or as a class for expanded clones.

TRBV20-1	12	.	few	TRBJ2-4	TGCAGCGCCGGGACAGCCAAAAACATTCAGTACTTC	CSAGTAKNIQYF
TRBV7-3	15	.	few	TRBJ1-2	TGTGCCAGCAGCTTAGCGGGAGGATCGGGCTATGGCTACACCTTC	CASSLAGGSGYGYTF
TRBV29-1	11	.	many	TRBJ1-2	TGCAGCGTTGGGGGGAACTATGGCTACACCTTC	CSVGGNYGYTF
TRBV9	16	TRBD1	few	TRBJ1-1	TGTGCCAGCAGCGCTAGTGGGGGGACAGAGAACACTGAAGCTTTCTTT	CASSASGGTENTEAFF
TRBV20-1	12	.	.	TRBJ2-5	TGCAGTGCTAGGTTCCTCGAGGAGACCCAGTACTTC	CSARFLEETQYF
TRBV15	15	TRBD1	.	TRBJ1-1	TGTGCCACCAGCGGGGACAGGAGGATGAGCACTGAAGCTTTCTTT	CATSGDRRMSTEAFF
TRBV9	14	.	few	TRBJ2-2	TGTGCCAGCAGCGTGGCACAGGGAGCCGGGGAGCTGTTTTTT	CASSVAQGAGELFF
TRBV6-5	13	.	many	TRBJ2-5	TGTGCCAGCAGTTTCGGACAAAAAGAGACCCAGTACTTC	CASSFGQKETQYF
TRBV25-1	14	.	few	TRBJ2-7	TGTGCCAGCAGTGAAGGGATGGCGTCCTACGAGCAGTACTTC	CASSEGMASYEQYF
TRBV6-1	15	TRBD1	few	TRBJ2-7	TGTGCCAGCAGTGACGGCCTGACAGGGTTGGACGAGCAGTACTTC	CASSDGLTGLDEQYF
TRBV10-3	16	TRBD1	few	TRBJ1-4	TGTGCCACCCGAGGAGGACAGGGGCCTTCGGAAGAAAAACTGTTTTTT	CATRGGQGPSEEKLFF
TRBV28	17	TRBD1	many	TRBJ1-1	TGTGCCAGCAGTATCCGGGACAGGGGGATCCCTAACACTGAAGCTTTCTTT	CASSIRDRGIPNTEAFF
TRBV12-3/TRBV12-4	17	TRBD2	.	TRBJ2-7	TGTGCCAGCAGCCCGGGACAGTCACTAGCGGGGGTGGGTAAGCAGTACTTC	CASSPGQSLAGVGKQYF
TRBV6-5	16	.	few	TRBJ1-3	TGTGCCAGCAGTTCACACAAGGCGGCAGATGGAAACACCATATATTTT	CASSSHKAADGNTIYF
TRBV7-2	13	.	many	TRBJ2-5	TGTGCCAGCAGCTTAGCTCGCATGGAGACCCAGTACTTC	CASSLARMETQYF
TRBV28	14	.	.	TRBJ2-3	TGTGCCAGCGCCCTAACCGGGAGTACAGATACGCAGTATTTT	CASALTGSTDTQYF
TRBV7-9	13	.	.	TRBJ1-1	TGTGCCAGCAGCCCACGACCGATCGCTGAAGCTTTCTTT	CASSPRPIAEAFF
TRBV20-1	13	.	.	TRBJ1-1	TGCAGTGCTAGAGTCGTCATGAACACTGAAGCTTTCTTT	CSARVVMNTEAFF
TRBV6-1	19	TRBD1	many	TRBJ2-6	TGTGCCAGCAGTGGCCCATATGGGACAGCACGCTCTGGGGCCAACGTCCTGACTTTC	CASSGPYGTARSGANVLTF
TRBV12-3/TRBV12-4	15	TRBD2	many	TRBJ2-7	TGTGCCAGCAGCCGGACTAGCGGGACCTCCTACGAGCAGTACTTC	CASSRTSGTSYEQYF
TRBV28	14	TRBD1	many	TRBJ1-2	TGTGCCAGCAGTGTCAGGGGGCTGGCCTATGGCTACACCTTC	CASSVRGLAYGYTF
TRBV7-2	15	.	.	TRBJ1-1	TGTGCCAGCAGCCCCGCGGGGGCAGGGAACACTGAAGCTTTCTTT	CASSPAGAGNTEAFF
TRBV2	14	TRBD1	many	TRBJ1-2	TGTGCCAGCACCCGGACAGGGCTAAACTATGGCTACACCTTC	CASTRTGLNYGYTF
TRBV10-3	13	TRBD1	many	TRBJ2-7	TGTGCCATCACTGGGACAGGGGGCTACGAGCAGTACTTC	CAITGTGGYEQYF
TRBV3-1	15	.	.	TRBJ2-5	TGTGCCAGCAGCCAACTGGGACGGATTCAAGAGACCCAGTACTTC	CASSQLGRIQETQYF
TRBV3-1	12	.	.	TRBJ2-7	TGTGCCAGCAGTCAGATACAGGGAGCAAAGTACTTC	CASSQIQGAKYF
TRBV30	12	.	.	TRBJ2-7	TGTGCCTGGAGTGTACTGGACTACGAGCAGTACTTC	CAWSVLDYEQYF
TRBV14	16	.	many	TRBJ1-1	TGTGCCAGCAGCCAAGATCAGGCAGGCTTGGACACTGAAGCTTTCTTT	CASSQDQAGLDTEAFF
TRBV29-1	12	TRBD1	many	TRBJ1-1	TGCAGCGTGGGACAGATGAACACTGAAGCTTTCTTT	CSVGQMNTEAFF
TRBV7-2	16	.	many	TRBJ1-4	TGTGCCAGCAGCTTAGGAGGCACAGGGATTAATGAAAAACTGTTTTTT	CASSLGGTGINEKLFF
TRBV19	15	.	.	TRBJ2-5	TGTGCCAGTAGTACGAGCGGCTTATACCAAGAGACCCAGTACTTC	CASSTSGLYQETQYF
TRBV6-2/TRBV6-3	16	TRBD2	.	TRBJ2-3	TGTGCCAGCAGTTACTCGATCGCGGGAGGTGCAGATACGCAGTATTTT	CASSYSIAGGADTQYF
TRBV2	16	TRBD1	.	TRBJ2-7	TGTGCCAGCAGCCCGACAGGGGACATAATCACCTACGAGCAGTACTTC	CASSPTGDIITYEQYF
TRBV12-5	15	TRBD2	many	TRBJ2-2	TGTGCTAGTGCTCGGGGGGGGTCGGGCACCGGGGAGCTGTTTTTT	CASARGGSGTGELFF
TRBV6-1	13	.	.	TRBJ2-2	TGTGCCAGCATGATCGGGGACACCGGGGAGCTGTTTTTT	CASMIGDTGELFF
TRBV12-3/TRBV12-4	12	.	many	TRBJ1-6	TGTGCCAGCAGTTTTCCGTATTCACCCCTCCACTTT	CASSFPYSPLHF
TRBV11-2	17	TRBD2	many	TRBJ2-5	TGTGCCAGCAGCAATGGACTAGCGGGAGGGAGGAGCGAGACCCAGTACTTC	CASSNGLAGGRSETQYF